The source of this TCR beta chain is a study of T cell clonotyping in hematopoietic cell transplantation. Study observations and caveats: Graft donor and pretransplant recipient Inverse Simpson Index values predicted broader posttransplant TCR diversity.

Only in-frame clones appear in the TCRdb table, and some are missing; sequencing was by immunoSEQ multiplex PCR. The sample has roughly 49,000 clones, 80% to 90% seen once; the top ten hold 4.5% to 6.5%. Germline CDR1 is GTSNPN and CDR2 is SVGIG (reference sequence). This CDR3 has 14 residues. V was shortened by 0 bases and J by 0 bases, with 8 bases between the two germline ends. Time point specified: recipient sample about 28 days before transplant, after cytoreduction. With respect to this clone: Antigen unknown.

The source material was peripheral blood mononuclear cells, sampled before stem cell transplant. The V gene is TRBV30, the J gene TRBJ2-5; no clear D gene. The receptor comes from a man aged 55 to 70 with biphenotypic leukemia. Some clones in this sample may be carry-over from other donors' samples. As DNA, the CDR3 is TGTGCCTGGAGTGTATCCGTGTACCAAGAGACCCAGTACTTC. This sequence encodes CAWSVSVYQETQYF.